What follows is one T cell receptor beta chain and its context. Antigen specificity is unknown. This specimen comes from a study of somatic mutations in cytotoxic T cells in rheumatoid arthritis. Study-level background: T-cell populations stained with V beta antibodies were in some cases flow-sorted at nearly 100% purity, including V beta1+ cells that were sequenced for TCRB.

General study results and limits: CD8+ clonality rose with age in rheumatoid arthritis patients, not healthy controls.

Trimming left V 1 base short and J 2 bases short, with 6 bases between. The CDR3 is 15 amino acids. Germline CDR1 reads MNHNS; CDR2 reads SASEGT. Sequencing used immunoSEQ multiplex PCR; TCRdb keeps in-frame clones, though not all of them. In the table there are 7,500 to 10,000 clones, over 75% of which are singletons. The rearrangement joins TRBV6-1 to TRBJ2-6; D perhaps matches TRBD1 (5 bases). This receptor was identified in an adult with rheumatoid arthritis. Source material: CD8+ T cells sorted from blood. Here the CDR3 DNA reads TGTGCCAGCAGTGAAGTAGGGGCTGGGGCCAACGTCCTGACTTTC. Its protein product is CASSEVGAGANVLTF.